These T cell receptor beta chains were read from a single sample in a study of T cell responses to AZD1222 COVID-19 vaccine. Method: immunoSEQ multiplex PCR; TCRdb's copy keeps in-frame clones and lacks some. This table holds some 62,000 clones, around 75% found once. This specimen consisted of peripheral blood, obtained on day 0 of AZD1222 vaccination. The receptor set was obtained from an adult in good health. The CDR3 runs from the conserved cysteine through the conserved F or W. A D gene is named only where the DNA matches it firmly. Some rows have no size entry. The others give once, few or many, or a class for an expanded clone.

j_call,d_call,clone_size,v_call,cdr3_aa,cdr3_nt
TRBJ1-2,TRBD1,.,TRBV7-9,CASNDPGTDYGYTF,TGTGCCAGCAACGACCCCGGGACAGACTATGGCTACACCTTC
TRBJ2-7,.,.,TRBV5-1,CASSTTDSSYEQYF,TGCGCCAGCAGCACCACAGATAGCTCCTACGAGCAGTACTTC
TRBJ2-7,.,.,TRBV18,CASSLDGFYEQYF,TGTGCCAGCTCACTGGACGGATTCTACGAGCAGTACTTC
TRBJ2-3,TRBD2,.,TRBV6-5,CASSLLADTDTQYF,TGTGCCAGCAGTCTTCTAGCGGACACAGATACGCAGTATTTT
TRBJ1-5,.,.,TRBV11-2,CASSLQVNQPQHF,TGTGCCAGCAGCTTACAGGTTAATCAGCCCCAGCATTTT
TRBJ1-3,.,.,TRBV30,CAWSKGSPGNTIYF,TGTGCCTGGAGTAAAGGGTCCCCTGGAAACACCATATATTTT
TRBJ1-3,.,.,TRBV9,CASSVSSGNTIYF,TGTGCCAGCAGCGTCAGCTCTGGAAACACCATATATTTT
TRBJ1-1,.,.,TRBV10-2,CASSELPGATEAFF,TGCGCCAGCAGTGAGCTTCCAGGGGCCACTGAAGCTTTCTTT
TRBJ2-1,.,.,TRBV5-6,CASSTPGGGSYNEQFF,TGTGCCAGCAGTACACCCGGGGGTGGTTCCTACAATGAGCAGTTCTTC
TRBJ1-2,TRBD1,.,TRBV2,CASVGTDYGYTF,TGTGCCAGCGTGGGGACAGACTATGGCTACACCTTC
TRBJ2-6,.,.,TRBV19,CASRVGNGANVLTF,TGTGCCAGTAGGGTAGGGAACGGGGCCAACGTCCTGACTTTC
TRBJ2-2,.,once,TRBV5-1,CASRGGANTGELFF,TGCGCCAGCAGGGGGGGCGCGAACACCGGGGAGCTGTTTTTT
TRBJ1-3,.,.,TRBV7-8,CASSLQGLGNTIYF,TGTGCCAGCAGCTTGCAGGGGTTAGGAAACACCATATATTTT
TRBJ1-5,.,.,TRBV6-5,CASRGRGEGNQPQHF,TGTGCCAGCAGGGGCAGGGGTGAGGGCAATCAGCCCCAGCATTTT
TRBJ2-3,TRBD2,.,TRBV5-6,CASSFLFAGENTDTQYF,TGTGCCAGCAGCTTTCTTTTCGCGGGGGAGAACACAGATACGCAGTATTTT
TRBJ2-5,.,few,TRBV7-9,CASSLDILGETQYF,TGTGCCAGCAGCCTTGACATCTTGGGGGAGACCCAGTACTTC
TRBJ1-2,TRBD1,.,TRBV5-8,CASSFRDRGPANYGYTF,TGTGCCAGCAGCTTCCGGGACAGGGGACCAGCTAACTATGGCTACACCTTC
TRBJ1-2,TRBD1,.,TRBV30,CAWSTGQGGYGYTF,TGTGCCTGGAGTACGGGACAGGGAGGATATGGCTACACCTTC
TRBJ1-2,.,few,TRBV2,CASSLTANYGYTF,TGTGCCAGCAGTTTGACAGCTAACTATGGCTACACCTTC
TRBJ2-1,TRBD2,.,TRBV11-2,CASSHLAGVGNEQFF,TGTGCCAGCAGCCATCTAGCGGGGGTAGGGAATGAGCAGTTCTTC
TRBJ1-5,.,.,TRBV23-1,CASSASGREGQPQHF,TGCGCCAGCAGTGCCTCCGGGAGGGAGGGTCAGCCCCAGCATTTT
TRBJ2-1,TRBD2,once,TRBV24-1,CATSDFRTSGEQFF,TGTGCCACCAGTGATTTTAGGACTAGCGGGGAGCAGTTCTTC
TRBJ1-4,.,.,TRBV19,CASKPGTTNEKLFF,TGTGCCAGTAAACCCGGCACAACTAATGAAAAACTGTTTTTT
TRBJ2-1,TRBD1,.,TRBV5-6,CASSSAGTGGFEQFF,TGTGCCAGCAGCTCCGCCGGGACAGGGGGATTCGAGCAGTTCTTC
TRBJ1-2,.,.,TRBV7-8,CASSSTPGLYGYTF,TGTGCCAGCAGCTCTACGCCGGGACTCTATGGCTACACCTTC
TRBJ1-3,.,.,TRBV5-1,CASSLAVAGVSGNTIYF,TGCGCCAGCAGCTTGGCGGTGGCGGGAGTCTCTGGAAACACCATATATTTT
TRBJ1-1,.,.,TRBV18,CASSSTDREAFF,TGTGCCAGCTCATCCACAGACAGGGAAGCTTTCTTT
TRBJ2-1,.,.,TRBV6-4,CASSVEPGTSNEQFF,TGTGCCAGCAGTGTCGAACCCGGGACATCGAATGAGCAGTTCTTC
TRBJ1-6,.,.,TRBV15,CATTSVVNSPLHF,TGTGCCACCACGTCCGTAGTTAATTCACCCCTCCACTTT
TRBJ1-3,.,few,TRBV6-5,CASSTTWGNTIYF,TGTGCCAGCAGTACTACTTGGGGAAACACCATATATTTT
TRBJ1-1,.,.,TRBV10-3,CAISDSRGETEAFF,TGTGCCATCAGTGACTCCAGGGGAGAAACTGAAGCTTTCTTT
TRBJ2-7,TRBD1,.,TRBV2,CASIGQDIYEQYF,TGTGCCAGCATTGGACAGGATATTTACGAGCAGTACTTC
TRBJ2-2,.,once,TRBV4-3,CASSQESSNTGELFF,TGCGCCAGCAGCCAAGAATCCTCGAACACCGGGGAGCTGTTTTTT
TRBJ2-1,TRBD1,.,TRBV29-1,CSVEDQRGLEQFF,TGCAGCGTTGAAGATCAGAGGGGGCTTGAGCAGTTCTTC
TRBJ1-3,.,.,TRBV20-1,CSASKGRADKYSGNTIYF,TGCAGTGCTAGTAAGGGACGCGCCGACAAATACTCTGGAAACACCATATATTTT
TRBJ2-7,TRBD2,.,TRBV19,CASSILAGVEEQYF,TGTGCCAGTAGTATTCTAGCGGGGGTCGAAGAGCAGTACTTC
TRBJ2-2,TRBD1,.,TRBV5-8,CASSLAAGGIGELFF,TGTGCCAGCAGCTTGGCCGCAGGGGGCATTGGGGAGCTGTTTTTT
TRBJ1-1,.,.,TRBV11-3,CASSFGGRTEAFF,TGTGCCAGCAGCTTTGGAGGGAGGACTGAAGCTTTCTTT
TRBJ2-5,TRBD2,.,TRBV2,CASCGFGSGGPRETQYF,TGTGCCAGCTGTGGTTTCGGTAGCGGGGGCCCCAGGGAGACCCAGTACTTC
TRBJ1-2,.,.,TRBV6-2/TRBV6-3,CASSDPGHYGYTF,TGTGCCAGCAGTGACCCGGGACACTATGGCTACACCTTC
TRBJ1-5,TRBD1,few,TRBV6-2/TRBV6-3,CASSYSTGQGVQPQHF,TGTGCCAGCAGTTACTCGACGGGACAGGGCGTTCAGCCCCAGCATTTT
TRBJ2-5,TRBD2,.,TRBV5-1,CASSPGLAGGGYQETQYF,TGCGCCAGCAGCCCCGGACTAGCGGGGGGCGGATACCAAGAGACCCAGTACTTC
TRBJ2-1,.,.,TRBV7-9,CASSVLSDYVYNEQFF,TGTGCCAGCAGCGTCCTCTCGGACTACGTTTACAATGAGCAGTTCTTC
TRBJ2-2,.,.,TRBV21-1,CASIQGESSGELFF,TGTGCCAGCATCCAGGGGGAGAGTAGCGGGGAGCTGTTTTTT
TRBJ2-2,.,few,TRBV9,CASSVASAGELFF,TGTGCCAGCAGCGTAGCTTCCGCCGGGGAGCTGTTTTTT
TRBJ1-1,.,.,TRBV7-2,CASSLDMNTEAFF,TGTGCCAGCAGCTTAGATATGAACACTGAAGCTTTCTTT
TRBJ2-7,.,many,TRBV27,CASSRTGQGGYEQYF,TGTGCCAGCAGCCGTACGGGGCAGGGGGGCTACGAGCAGTACTTC
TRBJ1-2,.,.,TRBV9,CASSPGPRQDYGYTF,TGTGCCAGCAGCCCCGGGCCCCGACAGGACTATGGCTACACCTTC
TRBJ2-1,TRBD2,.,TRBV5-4,CASSFRGGLGDEQFF,TGTGCCAGCAGCTTTCGGGGGGGCCTGGGCGATGAGCAGTTCTTC
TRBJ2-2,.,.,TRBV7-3,CASSFIGTRDTGELFF,TGTGCCAGCAGCTTTATTGGGACTCGAGACACCGGGGAGCTGTTTTTT
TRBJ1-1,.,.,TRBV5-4,CASSPRGQLNTEAFF,TGTGCCAGCAGCCCGCGGGGGCAGTTGAACACTGAAGCTTTCTTT
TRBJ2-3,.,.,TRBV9,CASSVSLTDTQYF,TGTGCCAGCAGCGTGTCCCTCACAGATACGCAGTATTTT
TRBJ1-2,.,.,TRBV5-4,CASSPGDEFAGGYTF,TGTGCCAGCAGCCCCGGGGATGAATTTGCGGGTGGCTACACCTTC
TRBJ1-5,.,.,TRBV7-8,CASSLGSTDQPQHF,TGTGCCAGCAGCTTAGGCAGTACCGATCAGCCCCAGCATTTT
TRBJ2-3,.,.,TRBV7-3,CASSFGETDTQYF,TGTGCCAGCAGCTTCGGGGAAACAGATACGCAGTATTTT